The 31 T cell receptor beta chains in this list originate from one sample, sequenced in a study of T-cell memory formation after mild COVID-19. TCRdb ran MiXCR on the 5' RACE reads and lists one entry per CDR3 protein. Among hundreds of thousands of distinct CDR3 sequences listed, about 20% were seen once. The sample was PBMCs or a T cell subset sorted from them (not recorded which). These receptors originate from an adult woman who had mild COVID-19 (a few samples of this study predate the infection). Cell type and time point are not known.

The chain recombines TRBV14 with TRBJ2-6; no reliable D call. Germline V gene lookup returns CDR1 SGHDN and CDR2 FVKESK. Trimming took off 4 bases at V and 3 bases at J, with 13 bases between the two ends. The CDR3 has 16 amino acids. CDR3 sequence reads: CASSRGSMVGANVLTF. In DNA form, the CDR3 reads TGTGCCAGCAGCCGGGGTAGTATGGTTGGGGCCAACGTCCTGACTTTC.

This chain joins TRBV27 and TRBJ2-5; 7 bases align to TRBD2. V lost 0 bases, J lost 4 bases, and 8 bases stayed unmatched. The length of the CDR3 is 16 residues. Germline assignment: CDR1 MNHEY and CDR2 SMNVEV (reference sequence). The CDR3 spells CASSLSTGGPGETQYF. The DNA of the CDR3 is TGTGCCAGCAGTTTATCAACGGGAGGACCGGGAGAGACCCAGTACTTC.

This clonotype was counted only a few times. The V gene is TRBV7-9, the J gene TRBJ1-1; D is unclear. V was trimmed by 2 bases and J by 0 bases, leaving 7 bases between them. This CDR3 spans 14 amino acids. Germline CDR1 SEHNR, CDR2 FQNEAQ (reference sequence). The CDR3 spells CASSLHGLNTEAFF. CDR3 nucleotide sequence: TGTGCCAGCAGCTTACATGGGCTGAACACTGAAGCTTTCTTT.

The rearrangement links TRBV7-2 to TRBJ2-1; D gene unclear. The CDR3 has 16 amino acids. Trimming removed 3 bases at V and 0 bases at J, with 12 bases between. Germline V lookup: CDR1 SGHTA, CDR2 FQGNSA. CDR3 loop: CASSFPHQLSYNEQFF. In nucleotides, the CDR3 is TGTGCCAGCAGCTTCCCCCACCAACTCTCCTACAATGAGCAGTTCTTC.

The chain employs TRBV6-5 and TRBJ1-3, with D unclear. CDR3 size: 15 residues. The V end lost 2 bases, the J end lost 2 bases, and 10 bases lay between the germline ends. Germline CDR1 is MNHEY and CDR2 is SVGAGI. The CDR3 sequence is CASSYAMTPGNTIYF. The CDR3 nucleotides are TGTGCCAGCAGTTACGCCATGACGCCTGGAAACACCATATATTTT.

The DNA of the CDR3 is TGTGCCAGCAGTTTGAGTAGGAATCAGCCCCAGCATTTT. Amino acid sequence: CASSLSRNQPQHF. The rearrangement joins TRBV12-3 or TRBV12-4 to TRBJ1-5; D uncertain. V was shortened by 3 bases and J by 4 bases, with 7 bases between the two germline ends. This CDR3 is 13 amino acids long.

The chain links TRBV6-5 to TRBJ2-5, with D unresolved. Germline CDR1 reads MNHEY; CDR2 reads SVGAGI. The CDR3 extends over 14 amino acids. The V and J ends lost 0 bases and 2 bases respectively, with 7 bases between them. This CDR3 reads CASSYSLGQETQYF. In DNA, the CDR3 is TGTGCCAGCAGTTACTCCCTCGGGCAAGAGACCCAGTACTTC.

This sequence joins TRBV12-3 or TRBV12-4 and TRBJ1-2; TRBD1 is a possible D gene (6 bases). The V end was cut by 5 bases, the J end by 10 bases, with 20 bases between. This CDR3 comprises 14 residues. In DNA, the CDR3 is TGTGCCAGCAGTCAAGGGGGAGACTCCCCGGTCTACACCTTC. Protein product: CASSQGGDSPVYTF.

The chain recombines TRBV6-2 or TRBV6-3 with TRBJ1-1; D remains ambiguous. The CDR3 has 13 residues. The ends were cut back, 0 bases at V and 1 base at J, with 3 bases in the middle. The germline V gene encodes CDR1 MNHEY and CDR2 SVGEGT. The DNA for the CDR3 is TGTGCCAGCAGTTACTCCCAGAACACTGAAGCTTTCTTT. Translating it yields CASSYSQNTEAFF.

This clonotype was detected only a few times. The chain couples TRBV12-3 or TRBV12-4 to TRBJ1-1; no firm D call. CDR3 size: 12 residues. Trimming stripped 6 bases from V and 0 bases from J, with 5 bases between. Here the CDR3 reads CASSIMNTEAFF. CDR3 nucleotides: TGTGCCAGCAGCATAATGAACACTGAAGCTTTCTTT.

A few counts support this clonotype. The CDR3 DNA follows: TGTGCCACCAGTGACCATTCCCCAACTGGGGCCAACGTCCTGACTTTC. Its protein is CATSDHSPTGANVLTF. The chain carries TRBV24-1 and TRBJ2-6; D not resolved. The CDR3 contains 16 residues. CDR1 and CDR2 from the germline V gene are KGHDR and SFDVKD. The V and J ends lost 4 bases and 2 bases respectively, with 11 bases between them.

This clonotype was detected a few times. The rearrangement links TRBV5-1 to TRBJ2-7; 11 bases fit TRBD1. The V gene end was trimmed by 3 bases and the J gene end by 0 bases; junction bases not matched to a gene: 2. CDR1 is SGHRS, CDR2 YFSETQ, per germline. The CDR3 contains 15 residues. CDR3 region: CASSSGQGASYEQYF. In DNA, the CDR3 is TGCGCCAGCAGCTCCGGACAGGGGGCCTCCTACGAGCAGTACTTC.

There are a few counts of this clonotype. The chain recombines TRBV10-3 with TRBJ2-7; no definite D call. V lost 0 bases, J lost 3 bases, and 9 bases lay in between. CDR1 and CDR2 from the germline V gene are ENHRY and SYGVKD. There are 14 residues in the CDR3. CDR3 sequence reads: CAISESAQFYEQYF. CDR3 bases: TGTGCCATCAGTGAGTCAGCGCAGTTCTACGAGCAGTACTTC.

The chain links TRBV6-1 to TRBJ2-3; D remains unclear. This CDR3 contains 13 residues. V lost 7 bases and J lost 2, with 10 bases in between. CDR1 is MNHNS and CDR2 is SASEGT in the germline V gene. As DNA, the CDR3 is TGTGCCAGCACCCTGGATCACACAGATACGCAGTATTTT. Its protein product is CASTLDHTDTQYF.

J is TRBJ2-7 and V is TRBV12-3 or TRBV12-4, with 14 bases fitting TRBD2. This CDR3 is built from 15 residues. The V and J ends lost 6 bases and 2 bases, in that order; junction bases with no gene match: 3. The CDR3 loop is CASRPTSGRAYEQYF. The CDR3 DNA reads as TGTGCCAGCAGGCCGACTAGCGGGAGGGCCTACGAGCAGTACTTC.

The chain couples TRBV21-1 to TRBJ1-1. TRBV21-1 is termed a pseudogene. This CDR3 has 18 amino acids. DNA of the CDR3: TGTGCCAGCAGCAAAATGCTCCGGGCGGGTCAAAGGAACACTGAAGCTTTCTTT. Translated: CASSKMLRAGQRNTEAFF.

This clonotype was picked up a small number of times. An end of the junction does not agree with germline; a read error may underlie this. The chain is built from TRBV7-7 and TRBJ2-7; TRBD2 might be the D (6 bases). Germline V lookup: CDR1 SSHAT, CDR2 FNYEAQ (reference sequence). This CDR3 contains 13 residues. CDR3 residues: CASSQAGSDEQYF. The CDR3 DNA is TGTGCTAGCAGCCAGGCGGGATCGGACGAGCAGTACTTC.

This clonotype has a handful of counts. This chain connects TRBV7-9 to TRBJ1-2; D gene uncertain. CDR3 size: 12 residues. Per germline, CDR1 SEHNR and CDR2 FQNEAQ (reference sequence). Trimming left V 5 bases short and J 5 bases short, with 9 bases between. The CDR3 region has the DNA TGTGCCAGCAGCACGCCCGATTATGGCTACACCTTC. It encodes CASSTPDYGYTF.

The sample holds a few counts of this clonotype. The chain uses TRBV4-3 and TRBJ2-7; tentatively, D is TRBD2 (6 bases). Per germline, CDR1 LGHNA and CDR2 YSLEER. The V end lost 3 bases, the J end lost 1 base, and 16 bases lay between the germline ends. CDR3 length: 16 residues. The CDR3 protein is CASSQARDLSSYEQYF. The CDR3 DNA reads as TGCGCCAGCAGCCAGGCTAGGGACTTGTCGTCCTACGAGCAGTACTTC.

This clonotype was observed a handful of times. The chain couples TRBV27 to TRBJ1-6, with D unresolved. Germline V gene data show CDR1 as MNHEY and CDR2 as SMNVEV (reference sequence). Trimming removed 5 bases at V and 2 bases at J, with 13 bases between. This CDR3 is built from 16 residues. The CDR3 reads CASSEVGGTYNSPLHF. The CDR3 bases are TGTGCCAGCAGTGAGGTTGGCGGGACCTATAATTCACCCCTCCACTTT.

The sample holds a few counts of this clonotype. V and J are TRBV14 and TRBJ1-6, with D perhaps TRBD1 (6 bases). The CDR3 covers 13 residues. V was cut by 6 bases and J by 9 bases, with 12 bases left in between. Looked up from germline, CDR1 is SGHDN and CDR2 is FVKESK. The CDR3 here is CASSTGRISPLHF. CDR3 DNA sequence: TGTGCCAGCAGTACAGGGCGGATTTCACCCCTCCACTTT.

This clonotype was seen more than once but under ten times. This sequence joins TRBV6-2 or TRBV6-3 and TRBJ1-1; no reliable D call. Germline CDR1 reads MNHEY; CDR2 reads SVGEGT. V lost 0 bases and J 6 bases, leaving 11 bases between the germline ends. There are 14 residues in the CDR3. CDR3 sequence: CASSYSEGSAEAFF. In DNA, the CDR3 is TGTGCCAGCAGTTACTCGGAGGGTAGCGCTGAAGCTTTCTTT.

The chain combines TRBV7-9 with TRBJ1-1, with D possibly being TRBD1 (5 bases). Trimming removed 0 bases from V and 6 bases from J, with 11 bases in between. The CDR3 is made up of 14 amino acids. The germline CDR1 and CDR2 sequences are SEHNR and FQNEAQ (reference sequence). This CDR3 is CASSLAGPGSEAFF. The CDR3 DNA is TGTGCCAGCAGCTTAGCCGGGCCAGGGTCTGAAGCTTTCTTT.

This clonotype was detected a few times. The V call is TRBV30, the J call TRBJ2-1, with 7 bases that match TRBD2. Germline-derived CDR1 and CDR2 are GTSNPN and SVGIG (reference sequence). The trim removed 0 bases at V and 5 bases at J, leaving 4 bases unmatched. The CDR3 is made up of 14 amino acids. CDR3 loop: CAWSVGLGDNEQFF. The CDR3 DNA reads as TGTGCCTGGAGTGTAGGACTAGGCGACAATGAGCAGTTCTTC.

This clonotype has just one count. The chain carries TRBV5-1 and TRBJ1-1; D is perhaps TRBD1 (6 bases). V lost 0 bases and J lost 6, with 15 bases in between. This CDR3 region has 15 residues. CDR1 is SGHRS and CDR2 is YFSETQ in the germline V gene. As DNA, the CDR3 is TGCGCCAGCAGCTTGGGGTCGGGACAATTCGCTGAAGCTTTCTTT. This codes for CASSLGSGQFAEAFF.

V gene TRBV24-1 combines with J gene TRBJ1-2; 9 bases map to TRBD1. The CDR3 covers 14 residues. Germline CDR1 and CDR2: KGHDR and SFDVKD. V trimming: 4 bases; J trimming: 4 bases; junction bases outside the gene matches: 3. For the CDR3, the DNA is TGTGCCACCAGTGAGGGACAGGGCCCCTATGGCTACACCTTC. This gives the protein CATSEGQGPYGYTF.

This clonotype was detected a few times. V and J are TRBV13 and TRBJ1-2; D gene ambiguous. Deletions cut 1 base from V and 2 bases from J, with 8 bases between. This CDR3 has 14 amino acids. CDR1 is PRHDT, CDR2 FYEKMQ, per germline (reference sequence). The CDR3 nucleotides read TGTGCCAGCAGCTTAGTTGGGCGGAACTATGGCTACACCTTC. Its translation: CASSLVGRNYGYTF.

The gene calls are TRBV4-2 and TRBJ2-5; D perhaps matches TRBD2 (6 bases). CDR1 is LGHNA, CDR2 YNFKEQ, per germline. The CDR3 sequence is 14 residues long. With 0 bases removed from V and 5 bases from J, the gap between germline ends came to 10 bases. CDR3 in amino acids: CASSQETSLETQYF. CDR3 nucleotides: TGTGCCAGCAGCCAAGAAACTAGCTTGGAGACCCAGTACTTC.

The CDR3 loop reads CASSLMGDTQYF. In DNA, the CDR3 is TGCGCCAGCAGCTTGATGGGGGATACGCAGTATTTT. The chain combines TRBV5-1 with TRBJ2-3; D remains unclear. CDR1 and CDR2 from the germline V gene are SGHRS and YFSETQ. The CDR3 totals 12 residues. Trimming removed 1 base from V and 6 bases from J, with 6 bases in between.

Ten or more counts support this clonotype. The V gene is TRBV7-9, the J gene TRBJ2-7; no firm D call. CDR1 and CDR2 (germline): SEHNR, FQNEAQ (reference sequence). The length of the CDR3 is 14 residues. The germline V and J ends were trimmed by 5 bases and 4 bases, with 15 bases remaining between them. CDR3 residues: CASSALERRYEQYF. CDR3 bases: TGTGCCAGCAGCGCATTAGAACGGCGGTACGAGCAGTACTTC.

This clonotype appeared a few times. The chain is built from TRBV6-2 or TRBV6-3 and TRBJ1-5; 8 bases map to TRBD1. The CDR3 is made up of 15 amino acids. Germline V CDR1 and CDR2: MNHEY, SVGEGT. J was trimmed by 4 bases and V by 5 bases; bases with no gene match: 7. CDR3 region: CASSQRTGINQPQHF. The CDR3 nucleotides are TGTGCCAGCAGTCAACGGACAGGGATAAATCAGCCCCAGCATTTT.